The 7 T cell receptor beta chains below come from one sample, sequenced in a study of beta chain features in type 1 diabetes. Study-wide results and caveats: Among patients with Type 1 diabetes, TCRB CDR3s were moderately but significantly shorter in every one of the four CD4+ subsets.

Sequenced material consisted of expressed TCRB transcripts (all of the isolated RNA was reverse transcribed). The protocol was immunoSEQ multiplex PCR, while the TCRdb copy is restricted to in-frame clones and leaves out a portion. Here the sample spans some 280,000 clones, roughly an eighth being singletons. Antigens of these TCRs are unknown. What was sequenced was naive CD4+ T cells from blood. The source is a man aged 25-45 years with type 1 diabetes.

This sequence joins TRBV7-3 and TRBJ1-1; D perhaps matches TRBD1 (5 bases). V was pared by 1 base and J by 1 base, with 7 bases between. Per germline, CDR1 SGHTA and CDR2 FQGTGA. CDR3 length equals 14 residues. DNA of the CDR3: TGTGCCAGCAGCTTAAGTCAGGGGAACACTGAAGCTTTCTTT. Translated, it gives CASSLSQGNTEAFF.

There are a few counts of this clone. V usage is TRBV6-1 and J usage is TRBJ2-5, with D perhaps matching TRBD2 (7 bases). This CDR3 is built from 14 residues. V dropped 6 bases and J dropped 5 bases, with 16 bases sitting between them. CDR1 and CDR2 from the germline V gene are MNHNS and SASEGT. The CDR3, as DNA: TGTGCCAGCAGAAGTTCCAGGGGAGGGGAGACCCAGTACTTC. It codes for CASRSSRGGETQYF.

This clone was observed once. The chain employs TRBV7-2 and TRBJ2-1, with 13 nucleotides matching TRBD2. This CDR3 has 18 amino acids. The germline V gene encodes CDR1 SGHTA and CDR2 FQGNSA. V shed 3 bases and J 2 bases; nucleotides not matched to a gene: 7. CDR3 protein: CASSFLPGTSGTYNEQFF. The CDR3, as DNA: TGTGCCAGCAGCTTCCTACCCGGGACTAGCGGGACCTACAATGAGCAGTTCTTC.

In nucleotides, the CDR3 is TGTGCCAGCAGCCAAGATGTGAGGAGTGAGCAGTTCTTC. Translated, it gives CASSQDVRSEQFF. The genes are TRBV5-4 and TRBJ2-1; D not certain. V shed 4 bases and J shed 9 bases, with 14 bases lying between them. In germline, CDR1 is SGHNT, CDR2 YYREEE (reference sequence). This CDR3 is built from 13 residues. Full variable domain (outside the CDR3, taken from reference TRBV5-4 and TRBJ2-1): ETGVTQSPTHLIKTRGQQVTLRCSSQSGHNTVSWYQQALGQGPQFIFQYYREEENGRGNFPPRFSGLQFPNYSSELNVNALELDDSALYLCASSQDVRSEQFFGPGTRLTVL.

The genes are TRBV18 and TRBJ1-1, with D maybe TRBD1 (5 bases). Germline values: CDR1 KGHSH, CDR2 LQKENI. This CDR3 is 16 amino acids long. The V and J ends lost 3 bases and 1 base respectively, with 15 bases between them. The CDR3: CASSPYRGQENTEAFF. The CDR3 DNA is TGTGCCAGCTCACCTTACCGCGGACAAGAGAACACTGAAGCTTTCTTT.

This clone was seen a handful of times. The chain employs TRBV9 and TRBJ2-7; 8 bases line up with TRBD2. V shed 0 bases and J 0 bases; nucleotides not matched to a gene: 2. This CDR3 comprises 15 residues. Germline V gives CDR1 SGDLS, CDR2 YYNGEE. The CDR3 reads CASSVESGSSYEQYF. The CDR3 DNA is TGTGCCAGCAGCGTAGAGAGCGGGAGCTCCTACGAGCAGTACTTC. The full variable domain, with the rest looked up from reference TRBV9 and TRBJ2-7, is DSGVTQTPKHLITATGQRVTLRCSPRSGDLSVYWYQQSLDQGLQFLIQYYNGEERAKGNILERFSAQQFPDLHSELNLSSLELGDSALYFCASSVESGSSYEQYFGPGTRLTVT.

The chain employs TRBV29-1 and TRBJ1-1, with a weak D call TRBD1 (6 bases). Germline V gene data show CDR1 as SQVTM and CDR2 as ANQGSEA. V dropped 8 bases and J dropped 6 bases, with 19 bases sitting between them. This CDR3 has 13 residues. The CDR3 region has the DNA TGCAGCACGTCTGGACAGCAAAGGGCTGAAGCTTTCTTT. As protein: CSTSGQQRAEAFF.